A single sample is the source of the 19 T cell receptor beta chains below, sequenced in a study of blood T cell repertoires in COVID-19. Generated by immunoSEQ multiplex PCR, the TCRdb table keeps only in-frame clones and is missing some. The sample has about 350,000 clones, 70% to 90% seen once; the top ten hold just over 7%. Sequencing was done on a sample of peripheral blood. Every receptor here comes from a woman aged 55 to 70 with COVID-19, enrolled during active disease.

The chain employs TRBV27 and TRBJ2-5; perhaps TRBD2 as D (7 bases). CDR1 MNHEY and CDR2 SMNVEV come from the germline V gene (reference sequence). Deletions cut 5 bases from V and 1 base from J, with 17 bases between. The CDR3 is made up of 16 amino acids. CDR3 amino acids: CASSPLGAGAQETQYF. CDR3 nucleotide sequence: TGTGCCAGCAGTCCCCTGGGGGCGGGGGCCCAAGAGACCCAGTACTTC.

This clone came up a few times. The rearrangement uses TRBV18 and TRBJ1-2; D may be TRBD1 (6 bases). The CDR3 has 16 amino acids. The germline gives CDR1 KGHSH, CDR2 LQKENI. V lost 6 bases to trimming and J lost 5 bases, with 22 bases between them. The CDR3 region has the DNA TGTGCCAGCTCCCCAACAGGGCTCATGGTCGGGTATGGCTACACCTTC. Translating it yields CASSPTGLMVGYGYTF.

The chain joins TRBV7-9 to TRBJ1-3; 8 nucleotides line up with TRBD1. Losses at the gene ends were 3 bases for V and 6 bases for J; bases not matched to a gene: 7. Germline V gene sequence: CDR1 SEHNR, CDR2 FQNEAQ (reference sequence). The CDR3 extends over 15 amino acids. The CDR3 protein is CASSLSRTGINTIYF. The CDR3 bases are TGTGCCAGCAGCTTGTCTCGGACAGGGATAAACACCATATATTTT.

This clone has a single count. V and J are TRBV6-5 and TRBJ1-6; D not certain. Per the germline V gene, CDR1 is MNHEY and CDR2 is SVGAGI. The germline V and J ends were trimmed by 2 bases and 6 bases, with 8 bases remaining between them. This CDR3 has 14 residues. CDR3 loop: CASSYKLGNSPLHF. The CDR3 DNA is TGTGCCAGCAGTTACAAACTTGGTAATTCACCCCTCCACTTT.

This clone has just one count. This chain joins TRBV6-5 and TRBJ1-2, with 8 bases fitting TRBD1. This CDR3 has 15 residues. J gave up 4 bases and V 6 bases, and 10 bases lay outside the gene matches. Germline V gene sequence: CDR1 MNHEY, CDR2 SVGAGI. The CDR3 protein is CASSYGQGSPYGYTF. The CDR3 DNA is TGTGCCAGCAGCTACGGACAGGGAAGCCCCTATGGCTACACCTTC.

The chain combines TRBV2 with TRBJ1-6; 7 bases are a match to TRBD1. The CDR3 has 15 amino acids. Germline values: CDR1 SNHLY, CDR2 FYNNEI. After removal of 7 bases from V and 8 bases from J, the junction contained 11 bases not matched to a gene. The CDR3 DNA follows: TGTGCCAGCACCCCTCGACAGGGACGAGATTCACCCCTCCACTTT. Its protein product is CASTPRQGRDSPLHF. Filled out from reference TRBV2 and TRBJ1-6, the complete variable domain reads EPEVTQTPSHQVTQMGQEVILRCVPISNHLYFYWYRQILGQKVEFLVSFYNNEISEKSEIFDDQFSVERPDGSNFTLKIRSTKLEDSAMYFCASTPRQGRDSPLHFGNGTRLTVT.

This chain connects TRBV3-1 (or the pseudogene TRBV3-2) to TRBJ2-5; 12 bases are a match to TRBD2. CDR1 is LGHDT and CDR2 is YNNKEL in the germline V gene (reference sequence). The CDR3 runs 16 residues. V gave up 5 bases and J gave up 3 bases; unmatched junction bases: 7. The CDR3, as DNA: TGTGCCAGCAGCTCCCGACTAGCGGGGGACAAAGAGACCCAGTACTTC. It specifies CASSSRLAGDKETQYF.

This chain connects TRBV20-1 to TRBJ1-2; D unclear. Trimming shortened V by 6 bases and J by 2 bases, and 7 bases separated the two germline ends. Germline CDR1 DFQATT, CDR2 SNEGSKA (reference sequence). This CDR3 is built from 11 residues. In nucleotides, the CDR3 is TGCAGTGCCTCGGTGAACTATGGCTACACCTTC. Protein: CSASVNYGYTF.

This clone was seen repeatedly, ten times or more. This chain joins TRBV11-2 and TRBJ1-2; 7 bases agree with TRBD1. Looked up from germline, CDR1 is SGHAT and CDR2 is FQNNGV. This CDR3 contains 12 residues. V trimming: 6 bases; J trimming: 6 bases; junction bases outside the gene matches: 4. The DNA of the CDR3 is TGTGCCAGCAGGGGAACAGGGGATGGCTACACCTTC. Amino acids: CASRGTGDGYTF.

The J gene is TRBJ2-2, the V gene TRBV12-3 or TRBV12-4; D unclear. V was clipped by 2 bases and J by 1 base, with 2 bases between them. CDR3 length equals 13 residues. CDR3 amino acids: CASSLQNTGELFF. In DNA, the CDR3 is TGTGCCAGCAGTTTACAGAACACCGGGGAGCTGTTTTTT.

The CDR3 spells CASSLGTFGQPQHF. CDR3 in DNA: TGTGCCAGCAGCTTAGGGACATTTGGTCAGCCCCAGCATTTT. The V call is TRBV7-2, the J call TRBJ1-5; perhaps TRBD1 as D (5 bases). This CDR3 is built from 14 residues. Trimming pared 1 base from V and 6 bases from J, leaving 10 bases between. Germline CDR1 is SGHTA and CDR2 is FQGNSA.

The chain couples TRBV29-1 to TRBJ2-1; TRBD1 might be the D (5 bases). V gave up 1 base and J gave up 4 bases, with 11 bases separating them. The germline V gene has CDR1 SQVTM and CDR2 ANQGSEA. This CDR3 has 14 residues. Here the CDR3 DNA reads TGCAGCGTTGAAGCGGTGAAGGGGTACAATGAGCAGTTCTTC. This translates into CSVEAVKGYNEQFF.

The chain couples TRBV4-3 to TRBJ1-1; D call uncertain. From germline, CDR1 is LGHNA and CDR2 YSLEER. CDR3 length equals 15 residues. V was shortened by 5 bases and J by 1 base, with 14 bases between the two germline ends. DNA for the CDR3: TGCGCCAGCAGCGTCACCCGGTACGGGAACACTGAAGCTTTCTTT. It yields the protein CASSVTRYGNTEAFF.

This sequence joins TRBV6-5 and TRBJ1-2; 9 bases are shared with TRBD1. Germline CDR1 MNHEY, CDR2 SVGAGI. The CDR3 length is 14 residues. V trimming: 6 bases; J trimming: 2 bases; junction bases outside the gene matches: 4. CDR3 sequence: CASRGTGTNYGYTF. The CDR3 coding sequence is TGTGCCAGCAGGGGGACAGGGACAAACTATGGCTACACCTTC.

The chain couples TRBV29-1 to TRBJ1-1; D perhaps matches TRBD1 (6 bases). Trimming pared 6 bases from V and 5 bases from J, leaving 16 bases between. Germline V gene lookup returns CDR1 SQVTM and CDR2 ANQGSEA. The CDR3 runs 13 residues. CDR3 in amino acids: CSVQSTGLTEAFF. CDR3 DNA: TGCAGCGTACAATCGACAGGTTTAACTGAAGCTTTCTTT.

J is TRBJ2-7 and V is TRBV18, with TRBD1 as a possible D gene (6 bases). Germline V gene lookup returns CDR1 KGHSH and CDR2 LQKENI. The CDR3 is made up of 16 amino acids. V lost 4 bases, J lost 7 bases, and 23 bases lay in between. CDR3 region: CASSRQVGTSLVEQYF. Here the CDR3 DNA reads TGTGCCAGCTCACGCCAAGTCGGGACATCTCTTGTGGAGCAGTACTTC.

This clone has just a few counts. The CDR3 here is CASSQDGVRSPLHF. The DNA for the CDR3 is TGCGCCAGCAGCCAAGACGGAGTGCGTTCACCCCTCCACTTT. The chain is built from TRBV4-1 and TRBJ1-6; D is uncertain. There are 14 residues in the CDR3. In germline, CDR1 is MGHRA, CDR2 YSYEKL. Trimming removed 0 bases from V and 9 bases from J, with 9 bases in between.

The chain links TRBV11-2 to TRBJ2-5; unclear D gene. The CDR3 is 13 amino acids. CDR1 SGHAT and CDR2 FQNNGV come from the germline V gene. The germline V and J ends were trimmed by 1 base and 5 bases, with 8 bases remaining between them. This CDR3 is CASSLGFQETQYF. CDR3 coding DNA: TGTGCCAGCAGCTTAGGCTTTCAGGAGACCCAGTACTTC.

The rearrangement links TRBV6-5 to TRBJ2-7; 8 bases map to TRBD2. This CDR3 comprises 14 residues. Germline-derived CDR1 and CDR2 are MNHEY and SVGAGI. V was pared by 5 bases and J by 4 bases, with 7 bases of the junction left unmatched. As DNA, the CDR3 is TGTGCCAGCAGTCGGACTAGCTGGGATTACGAGCAGTACTTC. The encoded protein is CASSRTSWDYEQYF.